These 6 T cell receptor beta chains were all obtained from the same sample, sequenced in a study of T cell responses to AZD1222 COVID-19 vaccine. Using immunoSEQ multiplex PCR, the repertoire was profiled, and TCRdb retains in-frame clones only, with some absent. There are over 95,000 clones in the sample; about 89% occur only once, and approximately 4.8% lies in the top ten. The sample consisted of peripheral blood, taken on day 0 of AZD1222 vaccination. Receptor source: an adult in good health.

This chain connects TRBV18 to TRBJ2-7; D call uncertain. This CDR3 has 16 amino acids. V dropped 0 bases and J dropped 0 bases, with 12 bases sitting between them. CDR1 is KGHSH and CDR2 is LQKENI in the germline V gene. CDR3 in amino acids: CASSPPERRNSYEQYF. The CDR3 DNA is TGTGCCAGCTCACCACCAGAAAGACGGAACTCCTACGAGCAGTACTTC.

There are a few counts of this clone. The chain joins TRBV25-1 to TRBJ2-3; D is uncertain. Germline CDR1 MGHDK, CDR2 SYGVNS. With 2 bases removed from V and 5 bases from J, the gap between germline ends came to 17 bases. This CDR3 is 16 amino acids long. The CDR3 spells CASSEGQSLFGDTQYF. Here the CDR3 DNA reads TGTGCCAGCAGTGAAGGTCAGAGTCTTTTCGGAGATACGCAGTATTTT.

This chain connects TRBV9 to TRBJ2-1; TRBD1 aligns across 12 bases. This CDR3 is built from 15 residues. From germline, CDR1 is SGDLS and CDR2 YYNGEE. V lost 3 bases and J lost 8; bases outside the gene matches: 6. CDR3 DNA sequence: TGTGCCAGCAGCGCAGGGACAGGGGGCTTGGATGAGCAGTTCTTC. This gives the protein CASSAGTGGLDEQFF.

V usage is TRBV7-2 and J usage is TRBJ1-1; D perhaps matches TRBD1 (6 bases). Trimming removed 1 base at V and 2 bases at J, with 8 bases between. The CDR3 covers 14 residues. Looked up from germline, CDR1 is SGHTA and CDR2 is FQGNSA. Written as DNA, the CDR3 is TGTGCCAGCAGCTTAGACAGGGTTAACACTGAAGCTTTCTTT. Amino acid sequence: CASSLDRVNTEAFF.

The J gene is TRBJ1-6, the V gene TRBV19, with no clear D. The CDR3 contains 14 residues. Germline V gene lookup returns CDR1 LNHDA and CDR2 SQIVND (reference sequence). V was shortened by 6 bases and J by 5 bases, with 11 bases between the two germline ends. This CDR3 is CASRDRLDNSPLHF. DNA for the CDR3: TGTGCCAGTAGGGATCGGCTCGATAATTCACCCCTCCACTTT.

V is TRBV7-2 and J is TRBJ1-1; D remains unclear. V was shortened by 0 bases and J by 8 bases, with 13 bases between the two germline ends. Germline V gene sequence: CDR1 SGHTA, CDR2 FQGNSA. This CDR3 is built from 14 residues. CDR3 in DNA: TGTGCCAGCAGCTTAGCTCCAGGACGGCAGGAAGCTTTCTTT. Residues: CASSLAPGRQEAFF.